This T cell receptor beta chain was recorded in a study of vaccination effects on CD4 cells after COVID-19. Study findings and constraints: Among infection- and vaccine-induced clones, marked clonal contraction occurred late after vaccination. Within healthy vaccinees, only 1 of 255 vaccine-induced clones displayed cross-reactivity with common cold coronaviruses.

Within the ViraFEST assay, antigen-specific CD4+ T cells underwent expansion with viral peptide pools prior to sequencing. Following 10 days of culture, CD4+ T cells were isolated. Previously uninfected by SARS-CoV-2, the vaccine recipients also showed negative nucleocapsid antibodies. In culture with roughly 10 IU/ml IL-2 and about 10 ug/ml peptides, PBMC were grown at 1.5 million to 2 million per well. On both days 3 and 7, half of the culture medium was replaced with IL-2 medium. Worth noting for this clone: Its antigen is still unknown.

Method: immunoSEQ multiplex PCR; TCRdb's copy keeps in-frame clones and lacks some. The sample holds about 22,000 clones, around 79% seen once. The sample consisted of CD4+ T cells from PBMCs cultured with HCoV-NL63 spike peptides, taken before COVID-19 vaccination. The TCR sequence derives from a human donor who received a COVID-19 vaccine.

The CDR3 coding sequence is TGTGCCAGCAGTTTCTTAGGTGAAGCTTTCTTT. The encoded protein is CASSFLGEAFF. The J gene is TRBJ1-1, the V gene TRBV28; D is uncertain. The V end was cut by 3 bases, the J end by 7 bases, with 6 bases between. The CDR3 is 11 residues long. Germline V gene lookup returns CDR1 MDHEN and CDR2 SYDVKM.